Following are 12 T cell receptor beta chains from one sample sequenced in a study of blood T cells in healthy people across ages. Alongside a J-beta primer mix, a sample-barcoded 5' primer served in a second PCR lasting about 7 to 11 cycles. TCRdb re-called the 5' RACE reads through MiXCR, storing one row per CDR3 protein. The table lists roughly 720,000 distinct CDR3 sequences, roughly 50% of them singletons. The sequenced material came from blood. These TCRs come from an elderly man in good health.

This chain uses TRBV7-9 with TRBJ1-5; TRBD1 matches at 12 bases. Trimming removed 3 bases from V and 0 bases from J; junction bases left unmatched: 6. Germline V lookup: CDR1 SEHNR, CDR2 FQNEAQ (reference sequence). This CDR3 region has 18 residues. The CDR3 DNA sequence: TGTGCCAGCAGCTTCGGGGGACAGGGGGCCTATAGCAATCAGCCCCAGCATTTT. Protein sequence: CASSFGGQGAYSNQPQHF.

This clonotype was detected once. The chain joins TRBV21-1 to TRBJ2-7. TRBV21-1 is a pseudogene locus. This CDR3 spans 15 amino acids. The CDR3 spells CASSPRSLDGNEQYF. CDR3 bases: TGTGCCAGCAGCCCACGCAGTTTAGACGGCAACGAGCAGTACTTC.

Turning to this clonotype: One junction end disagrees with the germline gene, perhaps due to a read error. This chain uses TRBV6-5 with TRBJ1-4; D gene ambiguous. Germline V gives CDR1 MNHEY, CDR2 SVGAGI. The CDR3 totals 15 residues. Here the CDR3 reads CASRYSGGFNEKLFF. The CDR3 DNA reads TGTGCCAGCCGTTATAGCGGAGGATTTAATGAAAAACTGTTTTTT.

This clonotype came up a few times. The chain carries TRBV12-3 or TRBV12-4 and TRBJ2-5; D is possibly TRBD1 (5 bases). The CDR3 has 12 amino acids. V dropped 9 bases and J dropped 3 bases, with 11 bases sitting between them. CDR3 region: CASGHSEETQYF. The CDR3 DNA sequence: TGTGCCAGTGGACATTCCGAAGAGACCCAGTACTTC.

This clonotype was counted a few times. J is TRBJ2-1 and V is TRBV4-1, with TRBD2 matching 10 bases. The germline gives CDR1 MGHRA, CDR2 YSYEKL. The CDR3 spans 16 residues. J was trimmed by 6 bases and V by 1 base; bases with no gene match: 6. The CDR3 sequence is CASSQGGSGRFNEQFF. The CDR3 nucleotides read TGCGCCAGCAGCCAAGGTGGTAGCGGGAGGTTCAATGAGCAGTTCTTC.

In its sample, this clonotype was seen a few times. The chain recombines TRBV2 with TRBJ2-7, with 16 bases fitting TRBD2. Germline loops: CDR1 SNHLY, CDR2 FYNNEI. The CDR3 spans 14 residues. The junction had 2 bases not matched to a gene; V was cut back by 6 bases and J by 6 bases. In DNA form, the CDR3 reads TGTGCCAGCAGGGGACTAGCGGGAGGGTTCGAGCAGTACTTC. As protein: CASRGLAGGFEQYF.

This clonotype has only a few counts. The CDR3 sequence: CSARAPRLANYGYTF. In DNA, the CDR3 is TGCAGTGCCCGAGCCCCGAGGCTGGCCAACTATGGCTACACCTTC. V gene TRBV20-1 combines with J gene TRBJ1-2, with D uncertain. The V end was cut by 6 bases, the J end by 2 bases, with 19 bases between. CDR1 DFQATT and CDR2 SNEGSKA come from the germline V gene (reference sequence). The CDR3 runs to 15 residues.

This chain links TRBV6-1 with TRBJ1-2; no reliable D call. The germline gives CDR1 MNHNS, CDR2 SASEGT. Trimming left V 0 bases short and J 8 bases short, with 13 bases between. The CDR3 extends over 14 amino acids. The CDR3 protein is CASSEARTSLGYTF. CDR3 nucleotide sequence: TGTGCCAGCAGTGAAGCACGTACCTCGTTGGGCTACACCTTC.

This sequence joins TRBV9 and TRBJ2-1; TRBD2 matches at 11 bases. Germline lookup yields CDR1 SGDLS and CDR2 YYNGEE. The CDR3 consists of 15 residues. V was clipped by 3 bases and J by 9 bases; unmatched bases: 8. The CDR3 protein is CASSGLAGGQGEQFF. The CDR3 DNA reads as TGTGCCAGCAGCGGCCTAGCGGGAGGCCAGGGTGAGCAGTTCTTC.

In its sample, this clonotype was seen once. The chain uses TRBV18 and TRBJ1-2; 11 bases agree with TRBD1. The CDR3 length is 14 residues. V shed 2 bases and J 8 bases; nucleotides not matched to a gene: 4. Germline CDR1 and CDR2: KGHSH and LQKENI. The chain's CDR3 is CASSPGTGGDGYTF. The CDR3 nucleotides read TGTGCCAGCTCACCAGGGACAGGGGGAGACGGCTACACCTTC.

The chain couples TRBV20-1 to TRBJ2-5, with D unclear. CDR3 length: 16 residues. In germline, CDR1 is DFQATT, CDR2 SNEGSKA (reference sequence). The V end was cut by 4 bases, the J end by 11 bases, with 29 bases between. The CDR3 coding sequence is TGCAGTGCTATCCTTCAGAAGGGTTCAACCTACAATGAGCAGTACTTC. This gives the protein CSAILQKGSTYNEQYF.

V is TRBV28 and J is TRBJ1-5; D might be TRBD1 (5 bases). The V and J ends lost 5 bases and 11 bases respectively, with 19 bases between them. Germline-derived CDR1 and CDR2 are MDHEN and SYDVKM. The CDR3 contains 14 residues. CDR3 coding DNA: TGTGCCAGCAGTCCCCCGGGACCCCATAGTGCCCAGCATTTT. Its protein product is CASSPPGPHSAQHF.